The next 10 T cell receptor beta chains were all read from a single sample in a study of T cell responses to AZD1222 COVID-19 vaccine. Libraries were prepared by immunoSEQ multiplex PCR; TCRdb keeps only in-frame clonotypes and omits some of them. The repertoire consists of fewer than 110,000 clones, with 91% occurring once and the leading ten covering about 41%. The sequenced sample was peripheral blood, obtained on day 0 of AZD1222 vaccination. Receptor source: an adult in good health.

The sample holds one count of this clone. This chain uses TRBV28 with TRBJ1-3; 7 bases fit TRBD1. V trimming: 7 bases; J trimming: 0 bases; junction bases outside the gene matches: 3. Germline-derived CDR1 and CDR2 are MDHEN and SYDVKM. This CDR3 has 14 residues. The chain's CDR3 is CASTPGGSGNTIYF. The CDR3 DNA reads TGTGCCAGCACCCCAGGGGGCTCTGGAAACACCATATATTTT.

Here the CDR3 DNA reads TGTGCCAGCAGCTTAAACACCGGGGAGCTGTTTTTT. This gives the protein CASSLNTGELFF. The chain is built from TRBV5-6 and TRBJ2-2; D gene ambiguous. This CDR3 contains 12 residues. V gave up 2 bases and J gave up 2 bases, with 1 base separating them. Germline lookup yields CDR1 SGHDT and CDR2 YYEEEE.

This chain connects TRBV3-1 (or the pseudogene TRBV3-2) to TRBJ2-5; TRBD2 matches 13 bases. After removal of 1 base from V and 4 bases from J, the junction contained 6 bases not matched to a gene. Germline V lookup: CDR1 LGHDT, CDR2 YNNKEL (reference sequence). The CDR3 spans 17 residues. As DNA, the CDR3 is TGTGCCAGCAGCCAAGGACTAGCGGGAGGTAGTGCAGAGACCCAGTACTTC. As protein: CASSQGLAGGSAETQYF.

The genes are TRBV5-8 and TRBJ2-5, with a tentative D call TRBD1 (6 bases). CDR3 length: 16 residues. The V gene's germline CDR1 is SGHTS and CDR2 YDEGEE. The V gene lost 5 bases and the J gene lost 4 bases, with 21 bases spanning the gap. The CDR3 sequence is CASRTRQGLGGETQYF. For the CDR3, the DNA is TGTGCCAGCAGAACCAGGCAGGGGCTAGGAGGAGAGACCCAGTACTTC.

The J gene is TRBJ2-5, the V gene TRBV29-1; tentatively, D is TRBD2 (5 bases). CDR3 length equals 13 residues. Germline V gene lookup returns CDR1 SQVTM and CDR2 ANQGSEA. Trimming pared 7 bases from V and 4 bases from J, leaving 16 bases between. This chain's CDR3 is CSAKGLPGETQYF. The CDR3 DNA is TGCAGCGCGAAAGGACTCCCGGGAGAGACCCAGTACTTC.

V is TRBV5-4 and J is TRBJ1-3; 12 bases are shared with TRBD1. Losses at the gene ends were 4 bases for V and 2 bases for J; bases not matched to a gene: 10. The CDR3 is 18 residues long. In germline, CDR1 is SGHNT, CDR2 YYREEE (reference sequence). CDR3 sequence reads: CASSPGTGGERAGNTIYF. The CDR3 nucleotides are TGTGCCAGCAGCCCCGGGACAGGGGGCGAAAGAGCTGGAAACACCATATATTTT.

V gene TRBV7-9 combines with J gene TRBJ2-1; TRBD2 aligns across 11 bases. V dropped 5 bases and J dropped 4; count of bases not matched to a gene: 7. CDR1 SEHNR and CDR2 FQNEAQ come from the germline V gene (reference sequence). The CDR3 contains 16 residues. CDR3: CASSPLGLAEYNEQFF. CDR3 coding DNA: TGTGCCAGCAGCCCCCTGGGACTAGCGGAGTACAATGAGCAGTTCTTC.

The rearrangement links TRBV9 to TRBJ1-1; D uncertain. The germline V gene encodes CDR1 SGDLS and CDR2 YYNGEE. CDR3 length equals 13 residues. Trimming took off 5 bases at V and 1 base at J, with 9 bases between the two ends. The CDR3 reads CASSQQTNTEAFF. The CDR3 DNA follows: TGTGCCAGCAGTCAACAGACGAACACTGAAGCTTTCTTT.

This chain connects TRBV19 to TRBJ1-6, with D hard to call. The CDR3 contains 16 residues. Germline lookup yields CDR1 LNHDA and CDR2 SQIVND (reference sequence). V was pared by 6 bases and J by 10 bases, with 22 bases between. The CDR3 spells CASSPTASGKGSPLHF. CDR3 nucleotides: TGTGCCAGTAGCCCTACCGCTAGCGGGAAAGGGTCACCCCTCCACTTT.

The chain has TRBV3-1 (or the pseudogene TRBV3-2) and TRBJ1-6; D is unclear. The ends were cut back, 3 bases at V and 9 bases at J, with 9 bases in the middle. Germline lookup yields CDR1 LGHDT and CDR2 YNNKEL (reference sequence). The CDR3 extends over 13 amino acids. CDR3 protein: CASSQRLFSPLHF. CDR3 sequence (DNA): TGTGCCAGCAGCCAGAGACTATTTTCACCCCTCCACTTT.